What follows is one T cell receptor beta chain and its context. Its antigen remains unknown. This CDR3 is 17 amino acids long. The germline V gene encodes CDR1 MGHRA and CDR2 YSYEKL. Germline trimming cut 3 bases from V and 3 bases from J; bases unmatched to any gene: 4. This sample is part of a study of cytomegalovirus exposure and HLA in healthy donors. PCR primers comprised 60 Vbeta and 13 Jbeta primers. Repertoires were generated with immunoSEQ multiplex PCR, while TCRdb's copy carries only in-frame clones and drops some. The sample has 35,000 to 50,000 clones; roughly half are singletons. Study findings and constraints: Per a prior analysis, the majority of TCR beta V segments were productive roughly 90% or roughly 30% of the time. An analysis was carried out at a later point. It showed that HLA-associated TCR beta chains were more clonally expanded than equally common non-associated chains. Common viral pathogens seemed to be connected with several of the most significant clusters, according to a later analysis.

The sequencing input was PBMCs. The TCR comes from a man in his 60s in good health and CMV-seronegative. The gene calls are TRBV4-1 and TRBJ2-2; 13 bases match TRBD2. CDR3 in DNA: TGCGCCAGCAGCCACGGACTAGCGGGAGTGTACACCGGGGAGCTGTTTTTT. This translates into CASSHGLAGVYTGELFF.